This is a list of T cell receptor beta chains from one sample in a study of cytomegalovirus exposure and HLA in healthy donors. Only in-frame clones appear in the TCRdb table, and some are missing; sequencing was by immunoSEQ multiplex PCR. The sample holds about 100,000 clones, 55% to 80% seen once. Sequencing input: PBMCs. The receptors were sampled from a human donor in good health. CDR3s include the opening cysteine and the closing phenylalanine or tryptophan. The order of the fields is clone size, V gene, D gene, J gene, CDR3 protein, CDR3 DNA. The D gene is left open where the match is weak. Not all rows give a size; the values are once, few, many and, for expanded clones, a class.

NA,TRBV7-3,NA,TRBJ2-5,CASSLIGSQETQYF,TGTGCCAGCAGCTTAATTGGCAGCCAAGAGACCCAGTACTTC
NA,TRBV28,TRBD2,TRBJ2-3,CASSYFLGTSGTDTQYF,TGTGCCAGCAGCTATTTCCTGGGGACTAGCGGGACAGATACGCAGTATTTT
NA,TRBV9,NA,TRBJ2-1,CASSARDLNNNEQFF,TGTGCCAGCAGCGCCCGGGACTTGAACAACAATGAGCAGTTCTTC
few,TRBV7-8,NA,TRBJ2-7,CASSLALRGHSYEQYF,TGTGCCAGCAGCTTAGCGCTCCGGGGACACTCCTACGAGCAGTACTTC
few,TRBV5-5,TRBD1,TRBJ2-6,CASSLWDRDSGANVLTF,TGTGCCAGCAGCTTGTGGGACAGGGACTCTGGGGCCAACGTCCTGACTTTC
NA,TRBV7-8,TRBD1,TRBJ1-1,CASSLPGQDLNTEAFF,TGTGCCAGCAGCTTACCCGGACAGGATCTGAACACTGAAGCTTTCTTT
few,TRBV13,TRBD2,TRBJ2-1,CASSPSGRRDNEQFF,TGTGCCAGCAGTCCGAGCGGGAGGAGGGACAATGAGCAGTTCTTC
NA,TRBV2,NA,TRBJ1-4,CASSAGIPNEKLFF,TGTGCCAGCAGTGCAGGGATTCCTAATGAAAAACTGTTTTTT
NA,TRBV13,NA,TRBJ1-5,CASSLFGNQPQHF,TGTGCCAGCAGCTTATTCGGCAATCAGCCCCAGCATTTT
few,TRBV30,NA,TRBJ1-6,CAWSAGPHNSPLHF,TGTGCCTGGAGTGCAGGGCCCCATAATTCACCCCTCCACTTT
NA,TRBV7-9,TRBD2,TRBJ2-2,CASSSRLAGVNQNTGELFF,TGTGCCAGCAGCTCCCGACTAGCGGGTGTAAACCAGAACACCGGGGAGCTGTTTTTT
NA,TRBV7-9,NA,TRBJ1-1,CASSLGGGTEAFF,TGTGCCAGCAGCTTAGGAGGGGGCACTGAAGCTTTCTTT
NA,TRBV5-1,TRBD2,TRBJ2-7,CASSLVPSGNLYEQYF,TGCGCCAGCAGCTTGGTTCCTAGCGGGAACCTCTACGAGCAGTACTTC
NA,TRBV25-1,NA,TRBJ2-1,CASTGKAERDNEQFF,TGTGCCAGCACCGGAAAGGCGGAGAGAGACAATGAGCAGTTCTTC
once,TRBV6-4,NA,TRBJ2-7,CASSLWSGDSYEQYF,TGTGCCAGCAGCCTGTGGAGCGGAGATTCCTACGAGCAGTACTTC
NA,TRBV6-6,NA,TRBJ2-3,CASSGRDTQYF,TGTGCCAGCTCAGGTAGAGATACGCAGTATTTT
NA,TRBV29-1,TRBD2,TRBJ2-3,CSVEVGGEGTDTQYF,TGCAGCGTTGAAGTCGGGGGGGAGGGCACAGATACGCAGTATTTT
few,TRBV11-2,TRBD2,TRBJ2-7,CASSISGSGASSYEQYF,TGTGCCAGCAGCATCTCGGGTAGCGGGGCGAGCTCCTACGAGCAGTACTTC
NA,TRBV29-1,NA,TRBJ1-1,CSVEDLVGLRMNTEAFF,TGCAGCGTTGAAGATCTGGTGGGACTTAGGATGAACACTGAAGCTTTCTTT
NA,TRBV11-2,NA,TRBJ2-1,CASSLGLHVNEQFF,TGTGCCAGCAGCTTGGGACTGCACGTAAATGAGCAGTTCTTC
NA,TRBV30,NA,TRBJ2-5,CAWSFLGVQETQYF,TGTGCCTGGAGTTTCTTAGGAGTCCAAGAGACCCAGTACTTC
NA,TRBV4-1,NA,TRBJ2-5,CASSHPGSQETQYF,TGCGCCAGCAGCCACCCGGGATCGCAAGAGACCCAGTACTTC
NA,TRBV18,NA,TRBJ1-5,CASSWTGTSNQPQHF,TGTGCCAGCTCCTGGACGGGAACTAGCAATCAGCCCCAGCATTTT
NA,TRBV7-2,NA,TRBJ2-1,CASSLSRASYNEQFF,TGTGCCAGCAGCTTATCGAGGGCCTCCTACAATGAGCAGTTCTTC
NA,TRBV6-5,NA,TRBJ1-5,CASRDTGGRNQPQHF,TGTGCCAGCAGAGACACGGGGGGACGGAATCAGCCCCAGCATTTT
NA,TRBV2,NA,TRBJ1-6,CASRTAAGVSPLHF,TGTGCCAGCAGGACGGCGGCAGGGGTCTCACCCCTCCACTTT
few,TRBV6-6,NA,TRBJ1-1,CASSPVGGQIEAFF,TGTGCCAGCAGCCCGGTGGGTGGACAGATTGAAGCTTTCTTT
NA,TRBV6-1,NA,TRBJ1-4,CASSLTVKDEKLFF,TGTGCCAGCAGTTTGACAGTAAAAGATGAAAAACTGTTTTTT
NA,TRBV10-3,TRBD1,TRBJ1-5,CAISPGQGILNQPQHF,TGTGCCATCAGCCCTGGACAGGGGATCCTCAATCAGCCCCAGCATTTT
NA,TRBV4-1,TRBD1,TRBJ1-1,CASSRDSALGTEAFF,TGCGCCAGCAGCCGGGACAGCGCTCTGGGCACTGAAGCTTTCTTT
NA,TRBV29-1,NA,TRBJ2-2,CSVEGGNTGELFF,TGCAGCGTTGAGGGAGGGAACACCGGGGAGCTGTTTTTT
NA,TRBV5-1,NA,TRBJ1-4,CASSPRTATNEKLFF,TGCGCCAGCAGCCCCCGGACAGCGACAAATGAAAAACTGTTTTTT
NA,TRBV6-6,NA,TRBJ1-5,CASKSREDNSQPQHF,TGTGCCAGCAAGTCCAGGGAGGACAACTCTCAGCCCCAGCATTTT
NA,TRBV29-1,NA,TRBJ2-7,CSVEARDYEQYF,TGCAGCGTGGAAGCGCGGGATTACGAGCAGTACTTC
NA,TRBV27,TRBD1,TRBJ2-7,CASSLGLGTVAEQYF,TGTGCCAGCAGTTTAGGTCTCGGGACAGTTGCCGAGCAGTACTTC
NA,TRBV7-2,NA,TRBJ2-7,CASNFGDIDVQYF,TGTGCCAGCAACTTCGGGGATATCGACGTGCAGTACTTC
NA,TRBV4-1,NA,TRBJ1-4,CASSRPGGESLFF,TGCGCCAGCAGCCGACCGGGGGGGGAATCGCTGTTTTTT
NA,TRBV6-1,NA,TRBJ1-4,CAGSRTLNEKLFF,TGTGCCGGCTCCCGGACACTCAATGAAAAACTGTTTTTT
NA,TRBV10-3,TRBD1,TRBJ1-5,CAISNVGQVGNQPQHF,TGTGCCATCAGTAACGTCGGACAGGTGGGCAATCAGCCCCAGCATTTT
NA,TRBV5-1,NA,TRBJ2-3,CASSALQGFTDTQYF,TGCGCCAGCTCGGCGTTACAGGGATTCACAGATACGCAGTATTTT
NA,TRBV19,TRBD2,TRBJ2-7,CASRKGTSGTGEQYF,TGTGCCAGTCGAAAAGGGACTAGCGGGACTGGGGAGCAGTACTTC
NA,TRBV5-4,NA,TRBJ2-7,CASSQSLALSYEQYF,TGTGCCAGCAGCCAATCGCTAGCGCTCTCCTACGAGCAGTACTTC
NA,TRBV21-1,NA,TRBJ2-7,CASSKGLEISYEQYF,TGTGCCAGCAGCAAAGGACTCGAGATCTCCTACGAGCAGTACTTC
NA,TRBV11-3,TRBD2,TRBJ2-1,CASSFNRLAGWNEQFF,TGTGCCAGCAGCTTTAACAGACTAGCGGGATGGAATGAGCAGTTCTTC
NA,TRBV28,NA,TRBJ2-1,CASRGGQRVNEQFF,TGTGCCAGCAGGGGTGGACAGAGGGTCAATGAGCAGTTCTTC
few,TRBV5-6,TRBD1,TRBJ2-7,CASSLSAGTGTYEQYF,TGTGCCAGCAGCTTGTCTGCCGGGACAGGCACCTACGAGCAGTACTTC
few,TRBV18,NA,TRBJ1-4,CASSPPEAGLREKLFF,TGTGCCAGCTCCCCTCCCGAGGCGGGACTTCGTGAAAAACTGTTTTTT
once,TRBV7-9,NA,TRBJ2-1,CASSRLQGNPYNEQFF,TGTGCCAGCAGCCGATTACAGGGAAACCCCTACAATGAGCAGTTCTTC
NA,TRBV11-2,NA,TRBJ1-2,CASSALGGGYGYTF,TGTGCCAGCAGCGCCCTCGGGGGGGGCTATGGCTACACCTTC